This TCR beta chain was documented in a study of cytomegalovirus exposure and HLA in healthy donors. Notes on the study in general: Later on, a genetic analysis was performed. It linked a missense variant in DCLRE1C with V- and J-gene trimming of TCR beta.

Amplification used 60 Vbeta primers and 13 Jbeta primers. Assay: immunoSEQ multiplex PCR; the TCRdb copy retains only in-frame clones and omits some. The sample contains some 150,000 clones, roughly four fifths of which appear only once. Healthy individuals who donated bone marrow served as the donors. Donors counted as nominally healthy when sampled, yet unrecorded immune exposures were likely. This clone was recorded a few times. Antigen: not known. Specimen: PBMCs. The TCR was taken from a man aged 45-65 years in good health and CMV-seropositive.

The DNA of the CDR3 is TGTGCCAGCAGCCAAGGGGGGGGAACTGAAGCTTTCTTT. Its protein product is CASSQGGGTEAFF. The chain is built from TRBV9 and TRBJ1-1; D is perhaps TRBD1 (6 bases). CDR1 and CDR2 (germline): SGDLS, YYNGEE. The V and J ends lost 4 bases and 5 bases respectively, with 12 bases between them. CDR3 length: 13 residues. The full variable domain, with the rest looked up from reference TRBV9 and TRBJ1-1, is DSGVTQTPKHLITATGQRVTLRCSPRSGDLSVYWYQQSLDQGLQFLIQYYNGEERAKGNILERFSAQQFPDLHSELNLSSLELGDSALYFCASSQGGGTEAFFGQGTRLTVV.